This is a list of T cell receptor beta chains from one sample in a study of shared clonotypes between healthy human individuals. Repertoires were generated with immunoSEQ multiplex PCR, while TCRdb's copy carries only in-frame clones and drops some. The sample lists about 1.1 million clones; 78% were seen once. Sequencing was performed on memory CD4+ T cells from PBMCs. The receptor set was obtained from a man younger than 35 in good health. Some clones in this sample may be carry-over from other donors' samples. Each CDR3 is given with its conserved first and last residue. D genes are given only for firm matches. Size tells how often a clone was seen (once, few, many) or the class of an expanded clone, and some rows leave it out.

TRBJ1-2 | TRBD1 | NA | TRBV5-4 | CASSQGGGQGAPRNYGYTF | TGTGCCAGCAGCCAGGGGGGTGGACAGGGGGCGCCGAGGAACTATGGCTACACCTTC
TRBJ2-7 | TRBD2 | NA | TRBV6-1 | CASRVGVRAGAVQYF | TGTGCCAGCCGGGTTGGGGTTCGTGCGGGAGCTGTGCAGTACTTC
TRBJ1-1 | NA | few | TRBV7-2 | CASSSTGHPNTEAFF | TGTGCCAGCAGCTCTACGGGACACCCTAACACTGAAGCTTTCTTT
TRBJ2-1 | NA | NA | TRBV30 | CAWSVDQGYNEQFF | TGTGCCTGGAGTGTAGACCAGGGGTACAATGAGCAGTTCTTC
TRBJ2-1 | NA | NA | TRBV10-3 | CAIRGGPDNEQFF | TGTGCCATCAGGGGGGGGCCCGACAATGAGCAGTTCTTC
TRBJ2-1 | TRBD2 | NA | TRBV7-3 | CASSPKKLGLAGLDNEQFF | TGTGCCAGCAGCCCGAAGAAGTTGGGACTAGCGGGACTTGACAATGAGCAGTTCTTC
TRBJ2-7 | NA | NA | TRBV5-1 | CASSLAIPSTHEQYF | TGCGCCAGCAGCTTGGCTATACCCTCCACCCACGAGCAGTACTTC
TRBJ2-2 | TRBD1 | NA | TRBV7-2 | CASSLRDRGPHNTGELFF | TGTGCCAGCAGCTTACGGGACAGGGGGCCGCATAACACCGGGGAGCTGTTTTTT
TRBJ2-7 | TRBD1 | NA | TRBV28 | CASSSAQGATYEQYF | TGTGCCAGCAGTTCCGCTCAGGGGGCCACCTACGAGCAGTACTTC
TRBJ2-7 | NA | many | TRBV4-2 | CASSRGGGGSWPYEQYF | TGTGCCAGCAGCCGCGGAGGGGGAGGTAGTTGGCCCTACGAGCAGTACTTC
TRBJ2-7 | NA | NA | TRBV27 | CASSSRPGADEQYF | TGTGCCAGCAGCAGTCGCCCGGGCGCGGACGAGCAGTACTTC
TRBJ1-2 | NA | NA | TRBV7-2 | CASSSQFLRADGYTF | TGTGCCAGCAGCTCCCAATTCCTGAGGGCGGACGGCTACACCTTC
TRBJ1-1 | NA | NA | TRBV10-3 | CAIREQGWNTEAFF | TGTGCCATCAGGGAACAGGGCTGGAACACTGAAGCTTTCTTT
TRBJ2-2 | TRBD1 | NA | TRBV6-1 | CASNRDRRSTGELFF | TGTGCCAGTAACCGGGACAGGCGATCCACCGGGGAGCTGTTTTTT
TRBJ2-7 | NA | NA | TRBV5-1 | CASSLTGFGTMHEQYF | TGCGCCAGCAGCTTGACCGGATTTGGGACAATGCACGAGCAGTACTTC
TRBJ2-7 | TRBD2 | NA | TRBV4-1 | CASSHPKGGTSGAYEQYF | TGCGCCAGCAGCCATCCAAAAGGAGGGACTAGCGGCGCCTACGAGCAGTACTTC
TRBJ2-2 | NA | once | TRBV6-5 | CASSYSESGELFF | TGTGCCAGCAGTTACTCGGAATCCGGGGAGCTGTTTTTT
TRBJ1-3 | NA | NA | TRBV25-1 | CASSESVLRESGNTIYF | TGTGCCAGCAGTGAATCTGTGCTTCGGGAATCCGGAAACACCATATATTTT
TRBJ2-7 | NA | NA | TRBV27 | CASSSRRKEKEQYF | TGTGCCAGCAGTTCAAGACGGAAGGAGAAAGAGCAGTACTTC
TRBJ1-3 | NA | few | TRBV11-2 | CASSPWTAGNTIYF | TGTGCCAGCAGCCCTTGGACAGCCGGAAACACCATATATTTT
TRBJ2-5 | TRBD1 | NA | TRBV6-1 | CASRGPRDRAETQYF | TGTGCCAGCAGAGGACCCCGCGACAGGGCCGAGACCCAGTACTTC
TRBJ2-1 | TRBD2 | NA | TRBV28 | CASRSVLAVSYNEQFF | TGTGCCAGCAGGTCAGTTCTAGCGGTCTCCTACAATGAGCAGTTCTTC
TRBJ1-5 | NA | NA | TRBV6-1 | CASSAETIQPQHF | TGTGCCAGCAGTGCGGAAACGATTCAGCCCCAGCATTTT
TRBJ2-7 | NA | NA | TRBV5-1 | CASSLYDEQYF | TGCGCCAGCAGCTTGTACGACGAGCAGTACTTC
TRBJ1-1 | NA | NA | TRBV14 | CASSPRTANTEAFF | TGTGCCAGCAGCCCTCGTACAGCGAACACTGAAGCTTTCTTT
TRBJ1-5 | NA | NA | TRBV2 | CASMGMGDQPQHF | TGTGCCAGCATGGGGATGGGGGATCAGCCCCAGCATTTT
TRBJ1-5 | NA | many | TRBV5-1 | CASSLYSGNQPQHF | TGCGCCAGCAGCTTGTACTCCGGGAATCAGCCCCAGCATTTT
TRBJ1-2 | NA | NA | TRBV27 | CASSPWGANGYTF | TGTGCCAGCAGTCCGTGGGGGGCCAATGGCTACACCTTC
TRBJ2-6 | NA | NA | TRBV11-2 | CASSHPGSSGANVLTF | TGTGCCAGCAGCCATCCGGGTTCCTCTGGGGCCAACGTCCTGACTTTC
TRBJ2-3 | NA | NA | TRBV2 | CASSATGTDTQYF | TGTGCCAGCAGTGCAACGGGCACAGATACGCAGTATTTT
TRBJ2-7 | NA | NA | TRBV5-4 | CASSRSGTATYEQYF | TGTGCCAGCAGCCGAAGTGGGACGGCAACCTACGAGCAGTACTTC
TRBJ2-1 | TRBD1 | NA | TRBV25-1 | CASSEGQGYNEQFF | TGTGCCAGCAGTGAAGGACAGGGGTACAATGAGCAGTTCTTC
TRBJ2-2 | NA | NA | TRBV7-3 | CASSLMAPLNTGELFF | TGTGCCAGCAGCTTAATGGCTCCGCTGAACACCGGGGAGCTGTTTTTT
TRBJ2-1 | TRBD2 | NA | TRBV11-2 | CASSLSLAEGLNEQFF | TGTGCCAGCAGCTTATCTCTAGCGGAGGGACTCAATGAGCAGTTCTTC
TRBJ2-5 | NA | NA | TRBV7-3 | CASSRGTTETQYF | TGTGCCAGCAGCCGAGGGACAACTGAGACCCAGTACTTC
TRBJ2-7 | NA | NA | TRBV27 | CASSLSVTLEQYF | TGTGCCAGCAGTTTATCAGTCACCCTCGAGCAGTACTTC
TRBJ2-5 | NA | NA | TRBV30 | CAWSSFRDSYTQETQYF | TGTGCCTGGAGTTCTTTTAGGGATTCCTACACACAAGAGACCCAGTACTTC
TRBJ1-1 | NA | NA | TRBV18 | CASSPTRTEAFF | TGTGCCAGCTCACCCACCAGGACTGAAGCTTTCTTT
TRBJ1-2 | TRBD1 | NA | TRBV15 | CATSGLGQGSGYTF | TGTGCCACCAGCGGATTAGGACAGGGTAGTGGCTACACCTTC
TRBJ1-2 | TRBD1 | NA | TRBV6-1 | CALKPTGVYGYTF | TGTGCCCTAAAACCTACAGGGGTCTATGGCTACACCTTC
TRBJ2-7 | NA | NA | TRBV6-1 | CASSEYKAGMSEQYF | TGTGCCAGCAGTGAATATAAGGCGGGCATGAGCGAGCAGTACTTC
TRBJ1-2 | NA | NA | TRBV28 | CASSPGAGYGYTF | TGTGCCAGCAGTCCGGGGGCAGGCTATGGCTACACCTTC
TRBJ2-2 | TRBD2 | NA | TRBV29-1 | CSVGQSGSRTGELFF | TGCAGCGTTGGACAGAGCGGGAGTAGGACCGGGGAGCTGTTTTTT
TRBJ1-1 | NA | many | TRBV6-5 | CASSLESNTEAFF | TGTGCCAGCAGTTTGGAGTCGAACACTGAAGCTTTCTTT
TRBJ2-7 | NA | once | TRBV9 | CASSATTGFGYEQYF | TGTGCCAGCAGCGCCACTACTGGGTTTGGGTACGAGCAGTACTTC
TRBJ1-5 | NA | NA | TRBV4-1 | CASSQDWRASGSGGQPQHF | TGCGCCAGCAGCCAAGATTGGAGAGCGTCGGGTTCCGGGGGTCAGCCCCAGCATTTT
TRBJ2-2 | NA | few | TRBV5-6 | CASSLRGNTGELFF | TGTGCCAGCAGCTTGAGGGGGAACACCGGGGAGCTGTTTTTT
TRBJ1-1 | TRBD1 | NA | TRBV30 | CAGATGKDTEAFF | TGTGCCGGAGCGACAGGGAAGGACACTGAAGCTTTCTTT
TRBJ1-1 | NA | NA | TRBV30 | CAWSTGRWKEAFF | TGTGCCTGGAGCACCGGTCGTTGGAAGGAAGCTTTCTTT
TRBJ2-1 | TRBD2 | NA | TRBV4-3 | CASSQAGTSGRGEQFF | TGCGCCAGCAGCCAAGCCGGGACTAGCGGGAGGGGTGAGCAGTTCTTC
TRBJ2-7 | TRBD1 | NA | TRBV28 | CARADREKHEQYF | TGTGCCAGGGCGGACAGGGAGAAGCACGAGCAGTACTTC
TRBJ2-2 | TRBD1 | NA | TRBV5-6 | CASSLRGHTGELFF | TGTGCCAGCAGCTTGAGGGGGCACACCGGGGAGCTGTTTTTT
TRBJ1-2 | TRBD1 | NA | TRBV7-2 | CASSSGGSRANGYTF | TGTGCCAGCAGCTCAGGGGGGTCCAGAGCGAATGGCTACACCTTC
TRBJ2-7 | NA | NA | TRBV28 | CASRLGGETYEQYF | TGTGCCAGCAGACTTGGAGGGGAGACCTACGAGCAGTACTTC
TRBJ1-4 | TRBD1 | NA | TRBV19 | CASSTNRDRGEKLFF | TGTGCCAGTAGTACGAACCGGGACAGGGGTGAAAAACTGTTTTTT
TRBJ2-1 | TRBD1 | NA | TRBV6-5 | CASSLQGASYNEQFF | TGTGCCAGCAGTCTACAGGGGGCGTCCTACAATGAGCAGTTCTTC
TRBJ2-1 | TRBD2 | once | TRBV11-1 | CASSLRGDEQFF | TGTGCCAGCAGCTTACGGGGGGATGAGCAGTTCTTC
TRBJ2-1 | NA | NA | TRBV27 | CASSLTGAAQFF | TGTGCCAGCAGTTTAACGGGGGCGGCGCAGTTCTTC
TRBJ2-7 | NA | once | TRBV27 | CASSLSARSYEQYF | TGTGCCAGCAGTTTATCGGCCAGGTCCTACGAGCAGTACTTC